This record concerns one T cell receptor beta chain sequence. The antigen is undetermined. The table came from immunoSEQ multiplex PCR; TCRdb's copy has only in-frame clones and leaves some out. The data show roughly 20,000 clones, 84% seen once. Treatment of the sample: AdE1-LMPpoly-expanded autologous EBV-specific T-cell therapy followed by anti-PD-1 nivolumab. The sample originates from a study of EBV T-cell therapy then PD-1 blockade in nasopharyngeal carcinoma. CDR3 length equals 12 residues. Germline V gene lookup returns CDR1 SGHDT and CDR2 YYEEEE. Trimming cost V 4 bases and J 7 bases, with 8 bases left between them.

The material sequenced was CD8+ T cells from blood, taken around day 30 from a patient whose treatment included autologous EBV-specific T cells and nivolumab. The gene calls are TRBV5-6 and TRBJ2-2; either TRBD1 or TRBD2 may supply D (5 bases each). This TCR derives from a man in his forties with nasopharyngeal carcinoma. The DNA for the CDR3 is TGTGCCAGCAGCGGGGCGGGCGGGGAGCTGTTTTTT. It is translated as CASSGAGGELFF.